This is a list of T cell receptor beta chains from one sample in a study of human T cells and chemical hapten exposure. TCRdb independently ran MiXCR on the RACE reads; one entry per CDR3 protein. The sample has about 380,000 distinct CDR3 sequences, roughly 4.8% seen once; the top ten hold 2% to 2.5%. This material consisted of whole blood, taken in connection with sensitization to the hapten diphenylcyclopropenone (DPC). All receptors derive from a woman between 45 and 65 years old with alopecia areata. Some clones in this sample may be carry-over from other donors' samples. Both conserved end residues are part of each CDR3. Fields, in order: clone size, V gene, J gene, D gene, CDR3 protein, CDR3 DNA. D genes are given only for firm matches. The size of a clone is reported for some rows only, either as once, few or many, or as a class for expanded clones.

size: NA
V: TRBV7-2
J: TRBJ2-3
D: NA
CDR3: CASSRNKATDTQYF
DNA: TGTGCCAGCAGCCGCAACAAGGCCACAGATACGCAGTATTTT

size: many
V: TRBV28
J: TRBJ2-7
D: TRBD1
CDR3: CASSSTRQGKREQYF
DNA: TGTGCCAGCAGTTCGACTCGACAGGGAAAACGCGAGCAGTACTTC

size: few
V: TRBV15
J: TRBJ2-5
D: TRBD2
CDR3: CATSKGGLGFSSQYF
DNA: TGTGCCACCAGCAAGGGGGGACTAGGGTTTTCGTCCCAGTACTTC

size: many
V: TRBV7-2
J: TRBJ2-4
D: NA
CDR3: CASSPLVQLNIQYF
DNA: TGTGCCAGCAGCCCCCTAGTACAGCTAAACATTCAGTACTTC

size: many
V: TRBV15
J: TRBJ2-1
D: NA
CDR3: CATSRTGSNEQFF
DNA: TGTGCCACCAGCAGGACCGGGTCGAATGAGCAGTTCTTC

size: NA
V: TRBV6-5
J: TRBJ1-4
D: TRBD1
CDR3: CASSTRGALTNEKLFF
DNA: TGTGCCAGCAGTACCAGGGGGGCTCTGACTAATGAAAAACTGTTTTTT

size: many
V: TRBV9
J: TRBJ2-7
D: NA
CDR3: CASSARGNREGEQYF
DNA: TGTGCCAGCAGCGCGAGGGGGAACAGGGAAGGGGAGCAGTACTTC

size: NA
V: TRBV4-3
J: TRBJ1-6
D: NA
CDR3: CASSQGGISYNSPLHF
DNA: TGCGCCAGCAGCCAAGGAGGGATCTCCTATAATTCACCCCTCCACTTT

size: many
V: TRBV11-2
J: TRBJ2-1
D: NA
CDR3: CASSLDRGGNEQFF
DNA: TGTGCCAGCAGCTTAGACAGGGGGGGGAATGAGCAGTTCTTC

size: many
V: TRBV29-1
J: TRBJ1-2
D: NA
CDR3: CSVMGEDYGYTF
DNA: TGCAGCGTTATGGGAGAGGACTATGGCTACACCTTC

size: many
V: TRBV18
J: TRBJ2-1
D: NA
CDR3: CASSPNYPSSYNEQFF
DNA: TGTGCCAGCTCACCTAACTACCCAAGCTCCTACAATGAGCAGTTCTTC

size: many
V: TRBV11-2
J: TRBJ1-1
D: NA
CDR3: CASSLETGLTEAFF
DNA: TGTGCCAGCAGCTTGGAAACAGGTCTTACTGAAGCTTTCTTT

size: NA
V: TRBV6-1
J: TRBJ2-3
D: TRBD2
CDR3: CASSGGEGTDTQYF
DNA: TGTGCCAGTAGCGGGGGGGAAGGCACAGATACGCAGTATTTT

size: few
V: TRBV6-6
J: TRBJ1-3
D: NA
CDR3: CASKVGGRGTGNTIYF
DNA: TGTGCCAGCAAGGTGGGGGGTCGTGGGACTGGAAACACCATATATTTT

size: many
V: TRBV5-1
J: TRBJ1-6
D: NA
CDR3: CASSLTGSNSPLHF
DNA: TGCGCCAGCAGCCTCACAGGTTCCAATTCACCCCTCCACTTT

size: many
V: TRBV20-1
J: TRBJ2-7
D: NA
CDR3: CSARNPIAGYEQYF
DNA: TGCAGTGCTAGAAACCCGATCGCGGGCTACGAGCAGTACTTC

size: many
V: TRBV6-1
J: TRBJ2-6
D: TRBD1
CDR3: CASSTGTGGSGANVLTF
DNA: TGTGCCAGCAGCACCGGGACAGGGGGCTCTGGGGCCAACGTCCTGACTTTC

size: NA
V: TRBV5-5
J: TRBJ2-3
D: NA
CDR3: CASSLGPSGGTDTQYF
DNA: TGTGCCAGCAGCTTGGGGCCATCAGGTGGCACAGATACGCAGTATTTT

size: many
V: TRBV27
J: TRBJ2-7
D: NA
CDR3: CASSLIGLAQEQYF
DNA: TGTGCCAGCAGTTTGATCGGTCTAGCGCAAGAGCAGTACTTC

size: many
V: TRBV12-3/TRBV12-4
J: TRBJ1-1
D: NA
CDR3: CASSLSGLTEAFF
DNA: TGTGCCAGCAGTTTATCGGGGCTCACTGAAGCTTTCTTT

size: many
V: TRBV28
J: TRBJ1-4
D: NA
CDR3: CASSLLSSLANEKLFF
DNA: TGTGCCAGCAGTTTATTGTCCAGCCTGGCTAATGAAAAACTGTTTTTT

size: few
V: TRBV28
J: TRBJ2-7
D: TRBD2
CDR3: CASSGGTFSYEQYF
DNA: TGTGCCAGCAGCGGGGGGACTTTCTCCTACGAGCAGTACTTC

size: few
V: TRBV2
J: TRBJ1-1
D: TRBD1
CDR3: CASIPGQGRSTEAFF
DNA: TGTGCCAGCATCCCCGGACAGGGTAGAAGCACTGAAGCTTTCTTT

size: many
V: TRBV19
J: TRBJ2-7
D: NA
CDR3: CATRPGTSYEQYF
DNA: TGTGCCACCAGACCCGGGACCTCCTACGAGCAGTACTTC

size: many
V: TRBV14
J: TRBJ2-7
D: NA
CDR3: CASSQDGAGPYEQYF
DNA: TGTGCCAGCAGCCAAGATGGGGCAGGACCGTACGAGCAGTACTTC

size: many
V: TRBV6-1
J: TRBJ2-7
D: NA
CDR3: CASSTARRAFYEQYF
DNA: TGTGCCAGCAGTACCGCGCGGAGGGCCTTTTACGAGCAGTACTTC

size: NA
V: TRBV7-3
J: TRBJ1-1
D: NA
CDR3: CASSPQVNTEAFF
DNA: TGTGCCAGCAGCCCCCAGGTGAACACTGAAGCTTTCTTT

size: few
V: TRBV20-1
J: TRBJ2-7
D: TRBD1
CDR3: CSAIPGQGPYEQYF
DNA: TGCAGTGCTATTCCGGGACAGGGTCCTTACGAGCAGTACTTC

size: many
V: TRBV9
J: TRBJ1-2
D: NA
CDR3: CASGGRHYGYTF
DNA: TGTGCCAGCGGGGGGCGTCACTATGGCTACACCTTC

size: many
V: TRBV7-8
J: TRBJ1-1
D: TRBD1
CDR3: CASSFSTGGIAEAFF
DNA: TGTGCCAGCAGCTTTTCGACAGGGGGCATCGCTGAAGCTTTCTTT

size: NA
V: TRBV20-1
J: TRBJ2-1
D: TRBD1
CDR3: CSAWDRGVEDEQFF
DNA: TGCAGTGCTTGGGACAGGGGAGTTGAGGATGAGCAGTTCTTC

size: many
V: TRBV15
J: TRBJ2-3
D: TRBD2
CDR3: CATSRDRALAGVKDTQYF
DNA: TGTGCCACCAGCAGAGATCGTGCCCTAGCGGGAGTCAAAGATACGCAGTATTTT

size: many
V: TRBV27
J: TRBJ1-5
D: NA
CDR3: CASRSDYYSNQPQHF
DNA: TGTGCCAGCCGCTCAGATTATTATAGCAATCAGCCCCAGCATTTT

size: NA
V: TRBV20-1
J: TRBJ1-2
D: NA
CDR3: CSARVTAGRHGYTF
DNA: TGCAGTGCTAGAGTAACGGCAGGGCGGCATGGCTACACCTTC

size: few
V: TRBV9
J: TRBJ2-3
D: NA
CDR3: CASSVGRGQDTQYF
DNA: TGTGCCAGCAGCGTAGGGAGGGGGCAAGATACGCAGTATTTT

size: many
V: TRBV24-1
J: TRBJ2-2
D: TRBD1
CDR3: CATARGQVPGELFF
DNA: TGTGCCACCGCCAGGGGGCAGGTCCCCGGGGAGCTGTTTTTT

size: NA
V: TRBV29-1
J: TRBJ1-2
D: NA
CDR3: CSVKGPEDYYGYTF
DNA: TGCAGCGTGAAGGGACCAGAAGACTACTATGGCTACACCTTC

size: many
V: TRBV28
J: TRBJ2-1
D: TRBD2
CDR3: CASRGGTHNEQFF
DNA: TGTGCCAGCAGGGGGGGGACCCACAATGAGCAGTTCTTC

size: many
V: TRBV20-1
J: TRBJ2-1
D: NA
CDR3: CSAREGGRFRGNEQFF
DNA: TGCAGTGCTAGAGAAGGGGGAAGGTTCAGGGGCAATGAGCAGTTCTTC

size: few
V: TRBV27
J: TRBJ2-7
D: NA
CDR3: CASRSAGPRNEQYF
DNA: TGTGCCAGCCGTTCTGCCGGGCCCCGGAACGAGCAGTACTTC

size: few
V: TRBV5-1
J: TRBJ2-3
D: NA
CDR3: CASSLGQPRGDTQYF
DNA: TGCGCCAGCAGCTTAGGACAGCCTAGGGGAGATACGCAGTATTTT

size: few
V: TRBV5-4
J: TRBJ1-2
D: TRBD1
CDR3: CASSYNRGLSYGYTF
DNA: TGTGCCAGCAGCTACAACAGGGGGCTCAGCTATGGCTACACCTTC

size: many
V: TRBV4-2
J: TRBJ2-3
D: NA
CDR3: CASSQEGMDTDTQYF
DNA: TGTGCCAGCAGCCAGGAGGGGATGGACACAGATACGCAGTATTTT

size: many
V: TRBV6-1
J: TRBJ1-2
D: NA
CDR3: CASSEGRGASGYTF
DNA: TGTGCCAGCAGTGAAGGTCGGGGGGCCAGTGGCTACACCTTC

size: NA
V: TRBV12-3/TRBV12-4
J: TRBJ2-3
D: NA
CDR3: CASSRVEGGLGTDTQYF
DNA: TGTGCCAGCAGTCGAGTGGAGGGTGGCCTAGGCACAGATACGCAGTATTTT

size: NA
V: TRBV9
J: TRBJ1-3
D: NA
CDR3: CASSVLPGSSGNTIYF
DNA: TGTGCCAGCAGCGTTTTGCCGGGGAGCTCTGGAAACACCATATATTTT

size: NA
V: TRBV25-1
J: TRBJ1-4
D: TRBD1
CDR3: CASSGWTGPNEKLFF
DNA: TGTGCCAGCAGTGGGTGGACAGGCCCGAATGAAAAACTGTTTTTT

size: many
V: TRBV20-1
J: TRBJ2-3
D: NA
CDR3: CSAKEGVLDTQYF
DNA: TGCAGTGCTAAAGAGGGAGTGCTAGATACGCAGTATTTT

size: few
V: TRBV20-1
J: TRBJ2-7
D: NA
CDR3: CSVEGDLYEQYF
DNA: TGCAGTGTGGAAGGGGACCTCTACGAGCAGTACTTC

size: few
V: TRBV5-1
J: TRBJ2-7
D: TRBD1
CDR3: CASSPMTGSSYEQYF
DNA: TGCGCCAGCAGCCCCATGACAGGGAGCTCCTACGAGCAGTACTTC

size: few
V: TRBV5-1
J: TRBJ2-3
D: TRBD2
CDR3: CASSLLSGRGSDTQYF
DNA: TGCGCCAGCAGCTTACTCAGCGGGAGAGGATCAGATACGCAGTATTTT

size: many
V: TRBV7-9
J: TRBJ2-7
D: TRBD1
CDR3: CASSLSIGQAYEQYF
DNA: TGTGCCAGCAGCCTCTCTATCGGACAGGCCTACGAGCAGTACTTC

size: NA
V: TRBV12-3/TRBV12-4
J: TRBJ2-7
D: TRBD2
CDR3: CASTMGLAGDYEQYF
DNA: TGTGCCAGCACCATGGGACTAGCGGGGGACTACGAGCAGTACTTC

size: few
V: TRBV25-1
J: TRBJ1-2
D: NA
CDR3: CASSEQGYGYGYTF
DNA: TGTGCCAGCAGTGAACAGGGGTACGGCTATGGCTACACCTTC

size: many
V: TRBV7-2
J: TRBJ2-3
D: TRBD2
CDR3: CASSLAMASGRLHTQYF
DNA: TGTGCCAGCAGCTTAGCGATGGCTAGCGGGAGGTTGCATACGCAGTATTTT

size: few
V: TRBV20-1
J: TRBJ2-7
D: NA
CDR3: CSARPRVSGEQYF
DNA: TGCAGTGCTAGACCAAGGGTGAGCGGCGAGCAGTACTTC

size: few
V: TRBV5-1
J: TRBJ2-1
D: NA
CDR3: CASSLDSTGAYNEQFF
DNA: TGCGCCAGCAGCCTGGACTCCACAGGAGCATACAATGAGCAGTTCTTC

size: many
V: TRBV27
J: TRBJ1-6
D: NA
CDR3: CASSFRDNSSPLHF
DNA: TGTGCCAGCAGTTTCCGGGACAACTCTTCACCCCTCCACTTT